Following are 15 T cell receptor beta chains from one sample sequenced in a study of regulatory T cells in long-lasting Graves disease (dated by TCRdb to the early 2020s). The time point label, read with the paper, signifies: newly diagnosed GD, antithyroid drugs for less than 3 months. For both TCR sequencing and RNA sequencing, RNA was extracted from PBMCs using TRIzol. The receptor library was made with multiplex PCR. TCRdb names Illumina HiSeq 4000 as the instrument used. To build TCR beta libraries, CDR3 regions were amplified by Arm-PCR using iRepertoire HTBI primers. Through fastp at Q25 and MiXCR, TCRdb rebuilt clones from the public reads, retaining in-frame beta chains. Rows are combined by CDR3 protein, so each entry shows the most common genes and DNA. Counted in this sample were 500,000 or so distinct CDR3 sequences; around 16% of them appeared once. In total, the top ten clones hold 20% to 30% of the sample.

This same sample was also taken into another study, of T cells in Graves' hyperthyroidism and ophthalmopathy.

This material consisted of peripheral blood mononuclear cells (PBMCs), taken at new diagnosis, from a patient treated with antithyroid drugs. The source is a middle-aged woman with Graves disease. Donor details come from another sample of the same person, matched by shared clones.

This clonotype showed up many times. This chain connects TRBV3-1 to TRBJ1-1; D is unresolved. This CDR3 has 14 residues. Germline CDR1 LGHDT, CDR2 YNNKEL (reference sequence). Trimming cost V 3 bases and J 1 base, with 9 bases left between them. Here the CDR3 reads CASSQRGQNTEAFF. CDR3 coding DNA: TGTGCCAGCAGCCAGCGGGGTCAGAACACTGAAGCTTTCTTT.

Comments on this clonotype: Possible read error: a much larger clone is one base away. The chain combines TRBV12-3 or TRBV12-4 with TRBJ1-1; the D is unclear. The CDR3 contains 12 residues. V was cut by 11 bases and J by 1 base, with 11 bases left in between. The CDR3 loop is CAGKLTNTEAFF. The CDR3 bases are TGTGCCGGCAAACTTACGAACACTGAAGCTTTCTTT.

This chain joins TRBV19 and TRBJ2-2; D may correspond to TRBD1 or TRBD2 (6 bases each). Per germline, CDR1 LNHDA and CDR2 SQIVND (reference sequence). V lost 6 bases and J 8 bases, leaving 22 bases between the germline ends. The CDR3 length is 16 residues. The CDR3 bases are TGTGCCAGTAGCCCCCTAGGGGTAGGGGGGAAGGGGGAGCTGTTTTTT. It encodes CASSPLGVGGKGELFF.

Many counts were recorded for this clonotype. The V gene is TRBV5-1, the J gene TRBJ2-1; D ambiguous. Germline V gene data show CDR1 as SGHRS and CDR2 as YFSETQ. CDR3 size: 13 residues. V gave up 3 bases and J gave up 5 bases, with 9 bases separating them. The CDR3 here is CASSSSVDNEQFF. CDR3 coding DNA: TGCGCCAGCAGCTCCTCGGTGGACAATGAGCAGTTCTTC.

The V gene is TRBV19, the J gene TRBJ2-1, with 9 nucleotides matching TRBD1. V shed 4 bases and J 4 bases; nucleotides not matched to a gene: 5. The CDR3 is 15 amino acids. Germline V gene lookup returns CDR1 LNHDA and CDR2 SQIVND (reference sequence). Here the CDR3 DNA reads TGTGCCAGTAGTAATGACAGGGGGTTATACAATGAGCAGTTCTTC. The encoded protein is CASSNDRGLYNEQFF.

In its sample, this clonotype was seen many times. J is TRBJ1-2 and V is TRBV28; D gene ambiguous. The germline CDR1 and CDR2 sequences are MDHEN and SYDVKM. CDR3 length: 15 amino acids. V was pared by 6 bases and J by 3 bases, with 17 bases between. The CDR3 protein is CASSPRSTPYYGYTF. CDR3 sequence (DNA): TGTGCCAGCAGCCCCCGCTCTACTCCCTACTATGGCTACACCTTC.

This clonotype was counted at least ten times. This chain joins TRBV30 and TRBJ2-3; 8 positions agree with TRBD2. The ends lost 2 bases at V and 3 bases at J; junction bases unmatched: 4. Germline values: CDR1 GTSNPN, CDR2 SVGIG (reference sequence). This CDR3 region has 14 residues. CDR3 residues: CAWSRGLETDTQYF. CDR3 in DNA: TGTGCCTGGAGTAGGGGACTAGAGACAGATACGCAGTATTTT. The variable domain in full, completed from reference TRBV30 and TRBJ2-3, reads SQTIHQWPATLVQPVGSPLSLECTVEGTSNPNLYWYRQAAGRGLQLLFYSVGIGQISSEVPQNLSASRPQDRQFILSSKKLLLSDSGFYLCAWSRGLETDTQYFGPGTRLTVL.

A few counts support this clonotype. This could be a read error, since a much larger clone is one nucleotide away. The chain links TRBV2 to TRBJ1-1; 8 nucleotides align to TRBD1. Germline V gives CDR1 SNHLY, CDR2 FYNNEI. This CDR3 spans 13 amino acids. The CDR3 DNA sequence: TGTGCCAGCCGTCGGACAGGGCCCACTGAAGCTCTCTTT. It specifies CASRRTGPTEALF.

The V gene is TRBV10-3, the J gene TRBJ2-5; D is ambiguous. The CDR3 covers 13 residues. Trimming took 8 bases from V and 2 from J, leaving 12 bases between them. From germline, CDR1 is ENHRY and CDR2 SYGVKD. The CDR3 spells CAIGKGGQETQYF. In DNA form, the CDR3 reads TGTGCCATCGGGAAGGGTGGGCAAGAGACCCAGTACTTC.

The rearrangement uses TRBV20-1 and TRBJ2-3; 8 positions match TRBD2. Trimming cost V 6 bases and J 2 bases; bases outside gene matches: 4. This CDR3 spans 13 amino acids. CDR1 DFQATT and CDR2 SNEGSKA come from the germline V gene (reference sequence). The CDR3 here is CSATAGDTDTQYF. Here the CDR3 DNA reads TGCAGTGCCACAGCGGGAGACACAGATACGCAGTATTTT.

Regarding this clonotype: This may stem from a read error, because a much larger clone lies one nucleotide away. The V gene is TRBV6-1, the J gene TRBJ1-4; D gene uncertain. The CDR3 length is 19 residues. Germline-derived CDR1 and CDR2 are MNHNS and SASEGT. Trimming left V 5 bases short and J 7 bases short, with 29 bases between. CDR3 protein: CASSPISAEDSPRGEKLFF. The CDR3 DNA is TGTGCCAGCAGTCCGATCAGCGCGGAGGACTCTCCCCGAGGTGAAAAACTGTTTTTT.

This clonotype was seen a few times. V gene TRBV4-1 combines with J gene TRBJ2-7; 12 bases are a match to TRBD1. J was trimmed by 6 bases and V by 1 base; bases with no gene match: 7. This CDR3 contains 16 residues. Germline values: CDR1 MGHRA, CDR2 YSYEKL. Written as DNA, the CDR3 is TGCGCCAGCAGCCAAGGAACCCGGGACAGGGGGCCCGAGCAGTACTTC. Protein product: CASSQGTRDRGPEQYF.

This chain links TRBV12-3 or TRBV12-4 with TRBJ2-3, with 8 positions matching TRBD1. This CDR3 comprises 15 residues. The V and J ends lost 4 bases and 4 bases, in that order; junction bases with no gene match: 7. The CDR3 is CASSSRTGRADTQYF. CDR3 nucleotides: TGTGCCAGCAGTTCTCGGACAGGGAGAGCAGATACGCAGTATTTT.

This clonotype has more than one count but fewer than ten. The chain carries TRBV18 and TRBJ2-5; D remains ambiguous. CDR1 is KGHSH and CDR2 is LQKENI in the germline V gene. The CDR3 extends over 15 amino acids. With 2 bases removed from V and 0 bases from J, the gap between germline ends came to 10 bases. CDR3 sequence (DNA): TGTGCCAGCTCACCATTACAGAGGTACCAAGAGACCCAGTACTTC. This codes for CASSPLQRYQETQYF.

This clonotype was counted ten times or more. The chain employs TRBV6-2 or TRBV6-3 and TRBJ2-1, with D possibly matching TRBD2 (5 bases). The CDR3 covers 14 residues. Germline V gives CDR1 MNHEY, CDR2 SVGEGT. V was pared by 5 bases and J by 2 bases, with 10 bases between. CDR3 residues: CASSLTGTYNEQFF. The CDR3 coding sequence is TGTGCCAGCAGTCTTACGGGGACCTACAATGAGCAGTTCTTC.